This record looks at one T cell receptor beta chain sequence and its context. No antigen is known for it. This sample is part of a study of identical twins. J lost 10 bases, V lost 5 bases, and 30 bases had no gene match. The CDR3 length is 21 residues. Germline V gives CDR1 DFQATT, CDR2 SNEGSKA (reference sequence). Each cDNA held unique molecular identifiers, and template switching gave it a universal primer site. TCRdb analysed the 5' RACE reads with MiXCR anew, one entry per CDR3 protein. The table records roughly 570,000 distinct CDR3 sequences, roughly 9.9% of them present only once. Study conclusions and caveats: High-abundance cord blood beta clonotypes had fewer insertions; memory repertoires showed none. Within twin pairs, the out-of-frame alpha sequences they shared showed excess low generation probability.

These same data were also listed under a study on yellow fever vaccine responses in identical twins. From that report: Each twin's T cell response to the vaccine was reported to look partly convergent and partly personalized.

The chain uses TRBV20-1 and TRBJ2-1; 12 bases are shared with TRBD1. Input material: PBMCs. The clonotype was recovered from a woman aged 18-29 years in good health. CDR3: CSAETDRGLQPGDRGPEEQFF. The CDR3 coding sequence is TGCAGTGCTGAGACCGACCGGGGGCTCCAACCGGGGGACAGGGGGCCGGAGGAGCAGTTCTTC.